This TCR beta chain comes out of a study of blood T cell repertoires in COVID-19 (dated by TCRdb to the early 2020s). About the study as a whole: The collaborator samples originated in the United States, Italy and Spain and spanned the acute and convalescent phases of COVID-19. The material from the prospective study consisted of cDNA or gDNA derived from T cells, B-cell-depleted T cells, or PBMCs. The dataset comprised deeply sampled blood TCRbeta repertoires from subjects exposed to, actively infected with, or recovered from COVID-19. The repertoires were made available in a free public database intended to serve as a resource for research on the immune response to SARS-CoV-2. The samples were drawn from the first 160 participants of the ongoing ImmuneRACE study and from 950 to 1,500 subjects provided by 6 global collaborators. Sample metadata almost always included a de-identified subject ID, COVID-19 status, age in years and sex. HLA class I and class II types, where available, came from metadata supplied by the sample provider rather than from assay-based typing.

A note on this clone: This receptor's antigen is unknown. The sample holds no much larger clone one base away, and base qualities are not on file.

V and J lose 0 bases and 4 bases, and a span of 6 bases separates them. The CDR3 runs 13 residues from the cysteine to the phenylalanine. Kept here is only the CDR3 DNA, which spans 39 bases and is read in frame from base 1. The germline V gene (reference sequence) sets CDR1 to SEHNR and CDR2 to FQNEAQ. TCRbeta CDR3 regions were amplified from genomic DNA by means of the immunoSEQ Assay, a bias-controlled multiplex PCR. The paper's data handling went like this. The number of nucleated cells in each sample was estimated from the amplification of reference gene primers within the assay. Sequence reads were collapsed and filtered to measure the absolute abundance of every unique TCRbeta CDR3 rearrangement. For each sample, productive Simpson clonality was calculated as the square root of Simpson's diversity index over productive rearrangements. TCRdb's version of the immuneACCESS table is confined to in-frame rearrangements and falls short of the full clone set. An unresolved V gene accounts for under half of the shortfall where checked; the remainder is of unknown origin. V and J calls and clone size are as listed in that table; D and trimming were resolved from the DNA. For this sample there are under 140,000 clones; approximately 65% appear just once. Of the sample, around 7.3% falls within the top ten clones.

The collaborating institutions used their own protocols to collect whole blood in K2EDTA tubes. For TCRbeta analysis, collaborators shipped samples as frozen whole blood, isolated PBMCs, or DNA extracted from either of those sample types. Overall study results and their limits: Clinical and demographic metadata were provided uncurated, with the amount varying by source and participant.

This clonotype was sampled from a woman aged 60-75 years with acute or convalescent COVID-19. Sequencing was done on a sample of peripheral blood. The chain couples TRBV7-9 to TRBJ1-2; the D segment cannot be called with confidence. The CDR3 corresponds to CASSLAQVYGYTF. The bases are TGTGCCAGCAGCTTAGCCCAGGTCTATGGCTACACCTTC.